Described below is a single T cell receptor beta chain sequence and its context. Its target is unknown. This sample is part of a study of T cells in Graves' hyperthyroidism and ophthalmopathy. General observations from the study: Stable hyperthyroidism was separated from ophthalmopathy by a model based on 13 V-J features.

This CDR3 is built from 15 residues. V shed 3 bases and J shed 5 bases, with 17 bases lying between them. The germline V gene has CDR1 LNHDA and CDR2 SQIVND (reference sequence). Amplification yielded TCR beta CDR3 regions, with RNA transcripts as the source. The HTBI primer set drove a first-round RT-PCR of the TCR CDR3. TCRdb analysed the multiplex PCR reads with MiXCR anew, one entry per CDR3 protein. The sample shows approximately 700,000 distinct CDR3 sequences, approximately 16% of them seen only once. V gene TRBV19 combines with J gene TRBJ2-7, with a possible D match to TRBD2 (6 bases). Sequences were obtained from blood. The TCR originated in a man between 18 and 35 years old with Graves' hyperthyroidism. The CDR3 reads CASSIFSGARHEQYF. CDR3 sequence (DNA): TGTGCCAGTAGTATCTTTAGCGGAGCCCGGCACGAGCAGTACTTC.